Listed here are 28 T cell receptor beta chains from one sample, sequenced in a study of regulatory and conventional T cells in RAG deficiency (TCRdb year 2017). Library method: the immunoSEQ multiplex PCR assay. TCRdb carries this immuneACCESS record with in-frame sequences only. Its versions omit some clonotypes, under half of them owing to an unresolved V gene in the studies checked, with the rest unexplained. The sample yields around 30,000 clones; 90% were counted once. The ten largest clones add up to 5% to 5.5% of the sample. These same data were also listed under a study on regulatory T cells. Per that second paper: In the multiplex PCR, 52 forward TRBV primers and 13 reverse TRBJ primers were used, and assay-based and computational corrections were applied for amplification bias.

Specimen: CD8+ T cells sorted from blood. The source is a human donor in good health.

V usage is TRBV6-1 and J usage is TRBJ2-7; 7 bases match TRBD2. Germline V gene sequence: CDR1 MNHNS, CDR2 SASEGT. V lost 6 bases to trimming and J lost 5 bases; unmatched junction nucleotides: 13. This CDR3 is 15 amino acids long. The DNA for the CDR3 is TGTGCCAGCAGCCCATGGGAGGGGAAGGGCAACGAGCAGTACTTC. It is translated as CASSPWEGKGNEQYF.

The genes are TRBV27 and TRBJ2-1; D gene uncertain. The CDR3 contains 19 residues. V lost 4 bases to trimming and J lost 3 bases, with 25 bases between them. Per the germline V gene, CDR1 is MNHEY and CDR2 is SMNVEV (reference sequence). CDR3 loop: CASSSPPDMSGGFYNEQFF. The CDR3 DNA reads TGTGCCAGCAGTTCACCCCCTGACATGTCCGGTGGATTCTACAATGAGCAGTTCTTC.

V is TRBV10-2 and J is TRBJ2-3, with D possibly being TRBD1 or TRBD2 (5 bases each). CDR1 and CDR2 from the germline V gene are WSHSY and SAAADI. The V end lost 2 bases, the J end lost 6 bases, and 12 bases lay between the germline ends. This CDR3 region has 14 residues. CDR3 residues: CASSESSWGDTQYF. The CDR3 DNA follows: TGCGCCAGCAGTGAGAGTAGTTGGGGGGATACGCAGTATTTT.

The gene calls are TRBV7-8 and TRBJ1-2; D gene uncertain. Trimming stripped 8 bases from V and 0 bases from J, with 19 bases between. This CDR3 is 16 amino acids long. Germline CDR1 reads SGHVS; CDR2 reads FQNEAQ. Here the CDR3 reads CASAIRTGETNYGYTF. CDR3 DNA: TGTGCCAGCGCAATCCGGACGGGCGAGACTAACTATGGCTACACCTTC.

The V gene is TRBV7-8, the J gene TRBJ2-1; 7 nucleotides match TRBD1. V lost 5 bases, J lost 7 bases, and 11 bases stayed unmatched. The CDR3 length is 15 residues. In germline, CDR1 is SGHVS, CDR2 FQNEAQ. The CDR3: CASSPPGTALNEQFF. CDR3 DNA: TGTGCCAGCAGCCCTCCCGGGACAGCCCTGAATGAGCAGTTCTTC.

The chain uses TRBV6-6 and TRBJ1-2; D is possibly TRBD1 (6 bases). The CDR3 contains 13 residues. Looked up from germline, CDR1 is MNHNY and CDR2 is SVGAGI (reference sequence). Trimming stripped 9 bases from V and 5 bases from J, with 16 bases between. The CDR3: CARGAGRPYGYTF. The CDR3 DNA sequence: TGTGCCAGGGGGGCGGGCAGACCTTATGGCTACACCTTC.

This clone was counted a single time. The gene calls are TRBV6-1 and TRBJ1-1, with D possibly being TRBD1 (5 bases). Germline V gene data show CDR1 as MNHNS and CDR2 as SASEGT. With 4 bases removed from V and 3 bases from J, the gap between germline ends came to 12 bases. CDR3 length: 14 residues. In nucleotides, the CDR3 is TGTGCCAGCAGTGTCTCCAGGGCGGACACTGAAGCTTTCTTT. Amino acids: CASSVSRADTEAFF.

This chain joins TRBV6-1 and TRBJ1-6; D perhaps matches TRBD1 (6 bases). Germline CDR1 reads MNHNS; CDR2 reads SASEGT. V lost 2 bases, J lost 7 bases, and 9 bases lay in between. This CDR3 is 14 amino acids long. The CDR3 region is CASSEYRVNSPLHF. The CDR3 DNA follows: TGTGCCAGCAGTGAATACAGGGTGAATTCACCCCTCCACTTT.

The gene calls are TRBV6-4 and TRBJ1-2; D gene unclear. This CDR3 is 14 amino acids long. Germline assignment: CDR1 MRHNA and CDR2 SNTAGT. Deletions cut 0 bases from V and 4 bases from J, with 9 bases between. The DNA of the CDR3 is TGTGCCAGCAGTGACTCCCCAGGCGGCTATGGCTACACCTTC. This translates into CASSDSPGGYGYTF.

The J gene is TRBJ1-4, the V gene TRBV15, with TRBD1 as a possible D gene (5 bases). Trimming pared 5 bases from V and 7 bases from J, leaving 14 bases between. Per germline, CDR1 LNHNV and CDR2 YYDKDF (reference sequence). CDR3 length: 14 amino acids. CDR3 region: CATSPGGNGEKLFF. In DNA form, the CDR3 reads TGTGCCACCAGCCCGGGGGGGAACGGTGAAAAACTGTTTTTT. Looking up the rest from reference TRBV15 and TRBJ1-4 gives the full variable domain: DAMVIQNPRYQVTQFGKPVTLSCSQTLNHNVMYWYQQKSSQAPKLLFHYYDKDFNNEADTPDNFQSRRPNTSFCFLDIRSPGLGDTAMYLCATSPGGNGEKLFFGSGTQLSVL.

The J gene is TRBJ1-1, the V gene TRBV7-9; D ambiguous. CDR1 is SEHNR, CDR2 FQNEAQ, per germline (reference sequence). V lost 5 bases and J lost 4, with 14 bases in between. This CDR3 is 14 amino acids long. The CDR3 reads CASSEGGEVTEAFF. DNA for the CDR3: TGTGCCAGCAGCGAAGGTGGGGAGGTCACTGAAGCTTTCTTT.

This clone was counted a single time. In the same sample, other DNA sequences code for this CDR3. V and J are TRBV30 and TRBJ2-2, with unresolved D. V was pared by 1 base and J by 5 bases, with 5 bases between. Germline assignment: CDR1 GTSNPN and CDR2 SVGIG (reference sequence). CDR3 length: 12 amino acids. CDR3 DNA sequence: TGTGCCTGGAGTGAGGGTACCGGGGAGCTGTTTTTT. Amino acids: CAWSEGTGELFF.

This clone appeared a few times. The V and J genes are TRBV5-1 and TRBJ1-4, with D unclear. The CDR3 spans 17 residues. Trimming removed 0 bases from V and 6 bases from J, with 18 bases in between. The V gene's germline CDR1 is SGHRS and CDR2 YFSETQ. DNA for the CDR3: TGCGCCAGCAGCTTGGATCCAGGAGGTTTTCTAGATGAAAAACTGTTTTTT. It codes for CASSLDPGGFLDEKLFF.

Only one count was recorded for this clone. The chain is built from TRBV11-3 and TRBJ2-5, with D unclear. Between the trimmed V and J ends, which lost 3 bases and 4 bases, there was a span of 3 bases. This CDR3 has 11 residues. Germline V gene data show CDR1 as SGHNT and CDR2 as YENEEA. The DNA of the CDR3 is TGTGCCAGCAGCTTTGGAGAGACCCAGTACTTC. Translating it yields CASSFGETQYF.

CDR3 nucleotides: TGTGCCAGCAGTGAAGCTCGCGGGGGTGTGAATGAGCAGTTCTTC. Translation gives CASSEARGGVNEQFF. V is TRBV2 and J is TRBJ2-1, with 7 positions matching TRBD2. CDR3 length: 15 residues. V shed 0 bases, J shed 7 bases, and the junction held 6 bases outside the gene matches. Germline V gene data show CDR1 as SNHLY and CDR2 as FYNNEI.

The CDR3 nucleotides are TGTGCCAGCAGCCTACAACAGGGAGCCGCATACGAGCAGTACTTC. It codes for CASSLQQGAAYEQYF. This chain connects TRBV6-5 to TRBJ2-7, with D perhaps matching TRBD1 (6 bases). The CDR3 length is 15 residues. Trimming took 6 bases from V and 4 from J, leaving 19 bases between them. Germline V gives CDR1 MNHEY, CDR2 SVGAGI.

The rearrangement joins TRBV7-3 to TRBJ2-3, with TRBD1 matching over 7 bases. The trim removed 5 bases at V and 0 bases at J, leaving 5 bases unmatched. CDR1 and CDR2 from the germline V gene are SGHTA and FQGTGA. The CDR3 contains 15 residues. CDR3 loop: CASSKTGFSTDTQYF. The CDR3 DNA follows: TGTGCCAGCAGCAAGACAGGGTTTAGCACAGATACGCAGTATTTT.

The chain uses TRBV5-4 and TRBJ1-2; the D gene is possibly TRBD1 (5 bases). V shed 3 bases and J shed 7 bases, with 19 bases lying between them. The length of the CDR3 is 15 residues. CDR1 is SGHNT, CDR2 YYREEE, per germline (reference sequence). The CDR3 spells CASSSRTSEFPGYTF. In nucleotides, the CDR3 is TGTGCCAGCAGCTCTAGGACATCCGAATTCCCTGGCTACACCTTC. The full variable domain, its missing parts supplied by reference TRBV5-4 and TRBJ1-2, is ETGVTQSPTHLIKTRGQQVTLRCSSQSGHNTVSWYQQALGQGPQFIFQYYREEENGRGNFPPRFSGLQFPNYSSELNVNALELDDSALYLCASSSRTSEFPGYTFGSGTRLTVV.

This chain joins TRBV7-9 and TRBJ2-3; TRBD2 aligns across 11 bases. The CDR3 covers 16 residues. Germline V gene lookup returns CDR1 SEHNR and CDR2 FQNEAQ (reference sequence). V shed 7 bases and J 7 bases; nucleotides not matched to a gene: 13. In DNA form, the CDR3 reads TGTGCCAGCACCTTCCTAGGGACTAGCGGAGAATATACGCAGTATTTT. Translated: CASTFLGTSGEYTQYF.

The chain employs TRBV9 and TRBJ2-7; possibly TRBD1 or TRBD2 for D (5 bases each). The CDR3 loop spans 14 amino acids. Trimming cost V 0 bases and J 3 bases, with 10 bases left between them. Germline V gene lookup returns CDR1 SGDLS and CDR2 YYNGEE. This CDR3 reads CASSVDGANYEQYF. CDR3 DNA: TGTGCCAGCAGCGTAGACGGGGCAAACTACGAGCAGTACTTC.

The chain uses TRBV13 and TRBJ2-7; 7 nucleotides match TRBD2. Unmatched junction bases numbered 3, after V lost 1 base and J lost 3 bases. The CDR3 extends over 14 amino acids. Per the germline V gene, CDR1 is PRHDT and CDR2 is FYEKMQ (reference sequence). The CDR3 sequence is CASSLDGEGYEQYF. CDR3 nucleotides: TGTGCCAGCAGCTTAGATGGGGAGGGCTACGAGCAGTACTTC.

This sequence joins TRBV4-2 and TRBJ1-1; D gene unclear. Trimming removed 0 bases from V and 2 bases from J, with 13 bases in between. The CDR3 runs to 16 residues. Germline V gene lookup returns CDR1 LGHNA and CDR2 YNFKEQ. In DNA, the CDR3 is TGTGCCAGCAGCCAAGATCTCTTGGACCTAAACACTGAAGCTTTCTTT. Residues: CASSQDLLDLNTEAFF.

The rearrangement links TRBV6-6 to TRBJ2-7; 10 nucleotides line up with TRBD2. The length of the CDR3 is 15 residues. CDR1 and CDR2 from the germline V gene are MNHNY and SVGAGI (reference sequence). V dropped 2 bases and J dropped 5; count of bases not matched to a gene: 6. The chain's CDR3 is CASSYLSGLADEQYF. CDR3 bases: TGTGCCAGCAGTTACCTCTCCGGACTAGCGGACGAGCAGTACTTC.

Note on this clone: This sample includes further DNA sequences coding for the same CDR3. The V gene is TRBV7-6, the J gene TRBJ2-1; D remains unclear. Germline CDR1 and CDR2: SGHVS and FNYEAQ. V was trimmed by 4 bases and J by 3 bases, leaving 16 bases between them. The CDR3 runs to 16 residues. CDR3 protein: CASSSFLGSYYNEQFF. In nucleotides, the CDR3 is TGTGCCAGCAGCTCCTTCCTAGGCTCCTACTACAATGAGCAGTTCTTC.

This rearrangement joins TRBV29-1 to TRBJ2-5; 9 bases fit TRBD2. The V and J ends lost 1 base and 1 base, in that order; junction bases with no gene match: 4. Germline V CDR1 and CDR2: SQVTM, ANQGSEA. The CDR3 is made up of 15 amino acids. The CDR3 sequence is CSVEAPSGVQETQYF. CDR3 coding DNA: TGCAGCGTTGAAGCCCCTAGCGGGGTCCAAGAGACCCAGTACTTC.

V is TRBV29-1 and J is TRBJ2-2, with unresolved D. V was pared by 2 bases and J by 1 base, with 2 bases between. From germline, CDR1 is SQVTM and CDR2 ANQGSEA. This CDR3 spans 12 amino acids. CDR3 in amino acids: CSVERNTGELFF. Written as DNA, the CDR3 is TGCAGCGTTGAACGGAACACCGGGGAGCTGTTTTTT.

The gene calls are TRBV5-1 and TRBJ1-2, with 8 positions matching TRBD1. The J segment lost 8 bases and the V segment lost 0 bases, leaving 6 bases of the junction unmatched. The length of the CDR3 is 14 residues. CDR1 and CDR2 from the germline V gene are SGHRS and YFSETQ. CDR3 nucleotides: TGCGCCAGCAGCTTGGGTCAGGGGGCGTTGGGCTACACCTTC. Encoded protein: CASSLGQGALGYTF.

Points on this clone: Mismatch with germline at one junction end may stem from a read error. The same CDR3 can be traced to other DNA sequences in this sample. The chain recombines TRBV27 with TRBJ2-1; 12 nucleotides agree with TRBD2. The CDR3 extends over 16 amino acids. Per germline, CDR1 MNHEY and CDR2 SMNVEV (reference sequence). CDR3 DNA sequence: TGTGCCAGTAGTTTATCTCTGGCTAGCGGGAGGGTAGGGCAGTTCTTC. Residues: CASSLSLASGRVGQFF.